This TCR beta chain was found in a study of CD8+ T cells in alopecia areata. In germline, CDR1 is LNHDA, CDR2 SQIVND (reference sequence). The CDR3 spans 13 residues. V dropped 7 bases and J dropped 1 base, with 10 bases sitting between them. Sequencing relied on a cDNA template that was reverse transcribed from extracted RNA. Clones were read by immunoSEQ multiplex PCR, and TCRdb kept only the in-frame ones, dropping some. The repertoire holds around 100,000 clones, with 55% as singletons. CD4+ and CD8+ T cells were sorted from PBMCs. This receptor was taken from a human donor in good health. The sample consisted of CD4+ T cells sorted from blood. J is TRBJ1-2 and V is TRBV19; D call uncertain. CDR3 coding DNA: TGTGCCAGTACTGTGGGGAGTAACTATGGCTACACCTTC. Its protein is CASTVGSNYGYTF.